A single sample is the source of the 5 T cell receptor beta chains below, sequenced in a study of T cell responses to AZD1222 COVID-19 vaccine. Clones were sequenced by immunoSEQ multiplex PCR, and TCRdb holds only the in-frame ones, with some missing. The repertoire holds around 150,000 clones, with roughly 90% as singletons. The sequences come from peripheral blood, collected 28 days after the second AZD1222 dose. These receptors came from an adult who received the AZD1222 COVID-19 vaccine.

This clone was seen just once. This rearrangement joins TRBV7-8 to TRBJ2-7; D is perhaps TRBD2 (7 bases). V lost 0 bases and J lost 3, with 9 bases in between. Germline assignment: CDR1 SGHVS and CDR2 FQNEAQ. The CDR3 length is 14 residues. CDR3 protein: CASSLAGGGYEQYF. CDR3 sequence (DNA): TGTGCCAGCAGCTTAGCGGGAGGGGGCTACGAGCAGTACTTC.

The V call is TRBV6-5, the J call TRBJ2-7; D may be TRBD2 (5 bases). V was trimmed by 0 bases and J by 2 bases, leaving 11 bases between them. Germline assignment: CDR1 MNHEY and CDR2 SVGAGI. The CDR3 consists of 15 residues. The CDR3 loop is CASSYSASRTYEQYF. CDR3 sequence (DNA): TGTGCCAGCAGTTACTCGGCTAGCCGGACCTACGAGCAGTACTTC.

The genes are TRBV6-6 and TRBJ1-5; the D is unclear. CDR1 is MNHNY and CDR2 is SVGAGI in the germline V gene (reference sequence). Trimming shortened V by 7 bases and J by 4 bases, and 14 bases separated the two germline ends. The CDR3 length is 14 residues. The CDR3, as DNA: TGTGCCAGCATCGACACGGTGGGGAATCAGCCCCAGCATTTT. Encoded protein: CASIDTVGNQPQHF.

This sequence joins TRBV11-2 and TRBJ1-3, with D possibly being TRBD1 (5 bases). Germline-derived CDR1 and CDR2 are SGHAT and FQNNGV. V was shortened by 1 base and J by 5 bases, with 15 bases between the two germline ends. CDR3 size: 16 residues. CDR3 DNA: TGTGCCAGCAGCTTAGGTCGGGGGGTCGGGCGAAACACCATATATTTT. Translating it yields CASSLGRGVGRNTIYF. The full variable domain, in which reference TRBV11-2 and TRBJ1-3 provide the parts outside the CDR3, is EAGVAQSPRYKIIEKRQSVAFWCNPISGHATLYWYQQILGQGPKLLIQFQNNGVVDDSQLPKDRFSAERLKGVDSTLKIQPAKLEDSAVYLCASSLGRGVGRNTIYFGEGSWLTVV.

The J gene is TRBJ1-1, the V gene TRBV11-2; 7 nucleotides agree with TRBD1. The CDR3 covers 14 residues. Germline V gives CDR1 SGHAT, CDR2 FQNNGV. With V trimmed by 2 bases and J by 3 bases, 3 bases remained unmatched. CDR3 DNA: TGTGCCAGCAGCTTAAAAGGGGGCTACACTGAAGCTTTCTTT. This encodes CASSLKGGYTEAFF. The whole variable domain, remainder taken from reference TRBV11-2 and TRBJ1-1, is EAGVAQSPRYKIIEKRQSVAFWCNPISGHATLYWYQQILGQGPKLLIQFQNNGVVDDSQLPKDRFSAERLKGVDSTLKIQPAKLEDSAVYLCASSLKGGYTEAFFGQGTRLTVV.